This T cell receptor beta chain stems from a study of T cell responses to AZD1222 COVID-19 vaccine (dated by TCRdb to the early 2020s). Some background on the complete study: AZD1222 recipients whose second dose came at about 4 weeks and those whose second dose came at about 12 weeks were combined into one group, since spike-specific TCR depth and breadth did not differ between the two schedules. A total of under 250 trial participants underwent TCR sequencing, of whom some 200 had received two doses of AZD1222 and about 25 had received two doses of the MenACWY control vaccine. Trial participants were enrolled by age into 18-55, 56-69 and 70-plus year subgroups, with around 140, 26 and 57 TCR-sequenced participants respectively. Summary of the overall study and its limitations: In the small 56-69-year group, the increase in depth fell short of significance, most likely because of low power. Nearly half of unique spike-specific TCRs reportedly recognized epitopes outside regions mutated in the B.1.351 and B.1.1.7 variants. After two AZD1222 doses, spike-specific TCR breadth and depth were significantly higher than at day 0 and than in MenACWY recipients. Participants were mostly white British, with more females than males. The authors suggested clonal diversity may have been underestimated. The whole spike protein was spanned by vaccine-associated CD4 TCRs, and dominant responses were seen in regions 160-218 and 743-854. Because no samples from the day 14 peak response were available, repertoires could be characterized only after the peak T cell response. Conclusions about previously exposed vaccinees were limited because only six AZD1222 recipients were SARS-CoV-2 seropositive at baseline.

The cysteine opens and the phenylalanine closes a CDR3 of 13 amino acids. Just CDR3 DNA is preserved here, 39 bases in frame from base 1. Looking up the germline V gene yields CDR1 MNHEY and CDR2 SVGAGI. The junction shows trimming of 8 bases on V and 1 base on J, plus 12 bases between the germline ends. In light of the paper, this sample's time point label describes: baseline before first vaccination. The vaccinee samples were drawn from two UK trials, COV001 and COV002, one of which was a single-blind randomized controlled phase 2/3 trial testing AZD1222 (ChAdOx1 nCoV-19) in healthy adults. For TCRbeta chain sequencing, PBMC samples from trial participants were taken at day 0 and at day 28 after the second dose. The CDR3 regions of human TCRbeta chains were analyzed by immunosequencing. Concerning the study's data processing: Repertoire TCRs were checked for matches against a reference library of SARS-CoV-2-specific TCRs that had been generated using the MIRA antigen-specificity platform. Breadth was defined as the fraction of unique TCRs that were SARS-CoV-2-associated, and depth was defined as the fraction of total T cells that were SARS-CoV-2-associated. Using the MIRA data, each spike-specific TCR was assigned both to the spike region to which the TCR was reactive and to a CD4 or CD8 class. Log10-transformed breadth and depth values were compared by one-way ANOVA with Sidak's multiple comparisons tests. The clones in this table, taken by TCRdb from immuneACCESS, are in-frame only. Not every clone is retained; where verified, under half of the shortfall comes from an unresolved V gene, and the cause of the rest is unknown. V and J calls and clone size are given by that table; D and trimming were obtained from the DNA. The sample table holds roughly 120,000 clones, of which over 75% were seen once. Of the sample, 7.5% falls within the top ten clones.

This clone was seen only once. This receptor's antigen is unknown. Within one base of it there is no much larger clone, and no base qualities were kept. In this chain, TRBV6-5 is recombined with TRBJ2-7; the D gene is perhaps TRBD2, on 5 matching bases. The TCR originated in an adult in good health. Material: peripheral blood, obtained on day 0 of AZD1222 vaccination. The bases read TGTGCCAGCGCTGTCCAGCGGTCCTACGAGCAGTACTTC. It translates as CASAVQRSYEQYF.